Listed below are T cell receptor beta chains from one sample, sequenced in a study of cytomegalovirus exposure and HLA in healthy donors. Profiled with immunoSEQ multiplex PCR; TCRdb holds only in-frame clones, not every one. Of 140,000 to 150,000 clones in the sample, 78% were seen once. The sample comprised PBMCs. Source of these receptors: a man between 35 and 55 years old in good health and CMV-seropositive. The CDR3 runs from the conserved cysteine through the conserved F or W. D genes are given only for firm matches. Clone size appears in some rows only: once, few, many, or a class for an expanded clone.

d_gene	v_gene	j_gene	abundance	CDR3aa	CDR3nt
TRBD2	TRBV30	TRBJ2-1	NA	CAWRRGRLAVGGNEQFF	TGTGCCTGGAGGCGAGGAAGACTAGCGGTGGGGGGCAATGAGCAGTTCTTC
NA	TRBV11-1	TRBJ1-5	once	CASSLTDNQPQHF	TGTGCCAGCAGCTTAACAGATAATCAGCCCCAGCATTTT
NA	TRBV19	TRBJ2-2	few	CATKSANTGELFF	TGTGCAACTAAGTCTGCGAACACCGGGGAGCTGTTTTTT
NA	TRBV4-3	TRBJ1-1	NA	CASSQETGGLNTEAFF	TGCGCCAGCAGCCAAGAGACAGGCGGATTGAACACTGAAGCTTTCTTT
TRBD1	TRBV7-9	TRBJ1-6	NA	CASSLVGTGENSPLHF	TGTGCCAGCAGCTTAGTAGGGACAGGGGAAAATTCACCCCTCCACTTT
NA	TRBV9	TRBJ1-1	NA	CASSVQGLDTEAFF	TGTGCCAGCAGCGTACAGGGTTTAGACACTGAAGCTTTCTTT
NA	TRBV25-1	TRBJ1-5	NA	CASSATPQGPQHF	TGTGCCAGCAGTGCGACCCCACAGGGACCCCAGCATTTT
TRBD2	TRBV11-2	TRBJ2-1	NA	CASTLNLAESYNEQFF	TGTGCCAGCACCTTAAATCTAGCGGAGTCCTACAATGAGCAGTTCTTC
NA	TRBV28	TRBJ2-1	NA	CASSFTRLPYNEQFF	TGTGCCAGCAGCTTTACCCGGTTACCATACAATGAGCAGTTCTTC
NA	TRBV6-6	TRBJ1-1	NA	CASSPMGGTEAFF	TGTGCCAGCAGCCCAATGGGGGGCACTGAAGCTTTCTTT
TRBD1	TRBV6-4	TRBJ2-1	NA	CASSEVQGISYNEQFF	TGTGCCAGCAGTGAAGTACAGGGGATATCCTACAATGAGCAGTTCTTC
NA	TRBV30	TRBJ2-3	NA	CAWNPRSTDTQYF	TGTGCCTGGAACCCTAGAAGCACAGATACGCAGTATTTT
TRBD2	TRBV6-1	TRBJ2-1	NA	CATLGTRVGNEQFF	TGTGCCACCTTAGGGACTAGAGTAGGCAATGAGCAGTTCTTC
TRBD2	TRBV19	TRBJ2-3	NA	CASSMVVAGVGTDTQYF	TGTGCCAGTAGTATGGTAGTAGCGGGAGTTGGCACAGATACGCAGTATTTT
NA	TRBV6-1	TRBJ2-5	NA	CASSVFGETQYF	TGTGCCAGCAGTGTGTTCGGGGAGACCCAGTACTTC
NA	TRBV25-1	TRBJ1-6	NA	CASSDLGRGRGNNSPLHF	TGTGCCAGCAGTGACCTGGGTAGAGGTAGAGGGAATAATTCACCCCTCCACTTT
NA	TRBV28	TRBJ2-4	NA	CASSGDGHANIQYF	TGTGCCAGCAGCGGCGATGGACATGCAAACATTCAGTACTTC
NA	TRBV28	TRBJ2-2	NA	CASSLGGLANTGELFF	TGTGCCAGCAGTTTGGGGGGGCTCGCGAACACCGGGGAGCTGTTTTTT
TRBD1	TRBV30	TRBJ1-2	NA	CAWSPTGDGYTF	TGTGCCTGGAGTCCGACAGGGGATGGCTACACCTTC
NA	TRBV9	TRBJ2-6	few	CASSGSTARPSGANVLTF	TGTGCCAGCAGCGGCTCGACAGCCCGTCCCTCTGGGGCCAACGTCCTGACTTTC
NA	TRBV30	TRBJ1-4	few	CAWSVGGNEKLFF	TGTGCCTGGAGTGTTGGCGGTAATGAAAAACTGTTTTTT
TRBD2	TRBV6-4	TRBJ2-3	NA	CASSETSGDSTDTQYF	TGTGCCAGCAGTGAAACTAGCGGGGATAGCACAGATACGCAGTATTTT
TRBD1	TRBV6-1	TRBJ1-2	NA	CASSEGFDRADGYTF	TGTGCCAGCAGTGAAGGTTTCGACAGGGCAGATGGCTACACCTTC
NA	TRBV30	TRBJ2-7	NA	CAWSVGVSYEQYF	TGTGCCTGGAGTGTAGGGGTCTCCTACGAGCAGTACTTC
NA	TRBV9	TRBJ2-1	NA	CASSVGGSGGSSYNEQFF	TGTGCCAGCAGCGTAGGAGGTAGCGGAGGGAGCTCCTACAATGAGCAGTTCTTC
TRBD1	TRBV30	TRBJ1-1	NA	CACRQGTNTEAFF	TGTGCCTGCCGACAGGGAACGAACACTGAAGCTTTCTTT
TRBD2	TRBV29-1	TRBJ2-3	NA	CSVEAGATDTQYF	TGCAGCGTAGAAGCGGGAGCCACAGATACGCAGTATTTT
NA	TRBV5-1	TRBJ2-7	NA	CASSLGSARYEQYF	TGCGCCAGCAGCTTAGGGAGCGCGAGATACGAGCAGTACTTC
TRBD1	TRBV14	TRBJ2-5	NA	CASSQETGGSETQYF	TGTGCCAGCAGCCAGGAGACAGGGGGCTCGGAGACCCAGTACTTC
NA	TRBV19	TRBJ2-2	few	CASSTFGSSGTGELFF	TGTGCCAGTAGTACCTTCGGTTCCTCGGGCACCGGGGAGCTGTTTTTT
TRBD2	TRBV9	TRBJ2-1	NA	CASSVATSGRGNEQFF	TGTGCCAGCAGCGTAGCTACTAGCGGGAGAGGGAATGAGCAGTTCTTC
TRBD2	TRBV19	TRBJ2-1	NA	CASIPPGTSGRTREQFF	TGTGCCAGTATTCCTCCAGGGACTAGCGGGAGGACCCGTGAGCAGTTCTTC
TRBD1	TRBV7-9	TRBJ1-4	NA	CASSRTGGPEGEKLFF	TGTGCCAGCAGCCGCACAGGGGGTCCCGAGGGTGAAAAACTGTTTTTT
TRBD1	TRBV19	TRBJ1-6	NA	CASSTTGGHSPLHF	TGTGCCAGTAGTACGACAGGGGGGCATTCACCCCTCCACTTT
NA	TRBV5-1	TRBJ2-5	NA	CASSFMGGGQETQYF	TGTGCCAGCAGCTTCATGGGAGGGGGCCAAGAGACCCAGTACTTC
NA	TRBV7-2	TRBJ2-5	once	CASSLGRAGGQETQYF	TGTGCCAGCAGCTTAGGGAGGGCGGGCGGACAAGAGACCCAGTACTTC
TRBD1	TRBV4-1	TRBJ2-7	NA	CASSLLTGDSYEQYF	TGCGCCAGCAGCCTCTTGACAGGGGACTCCTACGAGCAGTACTTC
TRBD1	TRBV6-5	TRBJ2-7	NA	CASRPGQGANEQYF	TGTGCCAGCAGGCCGGGACAGGGGGCGAACGAGCAGTACTTC
TRBD1	TRBV28	TRBJ2-7	NA	CASSFIGTGTYEQYF	TGTGCCAGCAGTTTTATAGGGACAGGGACCTACGAGCAGTACTTC
TRBD2	TRBV27	TRBJ2-3	once	CASSPLTSGRAPDTQYF	TGTGCCAGCAGTCCATTGACTAGCGGGAGGGCCCCAGATACGCAGTATTTT
TRBD1	TRBV6-1	TRBJ1-5	NA	CASKWGQGSDQPQHF	TGTGCCAGCAAATGGGGACAGGGTAGCGATCAGCCCCAGCATTTT
TRBD1	TRBV9	TRBJ2-5	NA	CASSAIPFKPGQGLPQETQYF	TGTGCCAGCAGCGCGATACCCTTCAAACCGGGACAGGGGCTTCCCCAAGAGACCCAGTACTTC
NA	TRBV4-1	TRBJ1-2	NA	CASSQALNAPNGGYTF	TGCGCCAGCAGCCAAGCTCTTAACGCGCCGAACGGTGGCTACACCTTC
NA	TRBV28	TRBJ1-2	few	CASSLRRDGYTF	TGTGCCAGCAGTTTAAGGAGGGATGGCTACACCTTC
NA	TRBV16	TRBJ2-7	NA	CASSQLSYEQYF	TGTGCCAGCAGCCAACTTAGCTACGAGCAGTACTTC
NA	TRBV30	TRBJ2-3	NA	CAARTKGGDTQYF	TGTGCCGCCAGGACAAAAGGGGGAGATACGCAGTATTTT
NA	TRBV9	TRBJ2-1	NA	CATAPDSGPYNEQFF	TGTGCCACAGCGCCGGACTCAGGACCCTACAATGAGCAGTTCTTC